A selection of T cell receptor beta chains follows, all from one sample in a study of glioma-infiltrating T cells after dendritic cell vaccination. Some clones are missing from TCRdb's copy, which holds only in-frame ones; the method was immunoSEQ multiplex PCR. The repertoire holds 80,000 to 100,000 clones, with about four fifths as singletons. Here the sequenced sample was blood, taken before dendritic cell vaccination. The receptors stem from a human donor with glioblastoma. The CDR3 runs from the conserved cysteine through the conserved F or W. The D gene is left open where the match is weak. Clone size, where shown, is once, few, many, or a class for clones that have expanded.

few	TRBD1	TRBV6-6	TRBJ2-7	CASSGQGAAYEQYF	TGTGCCAGCAGCGGACAGGGGGCGGCCTATGAGCAGTACTTC
NA	TRBD2	TRBV9	TRBJ2-1	CASTTGTSGSYEQFF	TGTGCCAGCACCACCGGGACTAGCGGGAGCTATGAGCAGTTCTTC
NA	NA	TRBV19	TRBJ1-1	CASSIKRVGEAFF	TGTGCCAGTAGTATTAAGAGGGTGGGTGAAGCTTTCTTT
NA	TRBD1	TRBV6-4	TRBJ2-7	CASRSRDRGGSYEQYF	TGTGCCAGCAGGTCCCGGGACAGGGGCGGCTCCTACGAGCAGTACTTC
once	NA	TRBV28	TRBJ1-2	CASRGNYGYTF	TGTGCCAGCCGGGGTAACTATGGCTACACCTTC
once	TRBD2	TRBV2	TRBJ2-5	CASSGGLALETQYF	TGTGCCAGCAGTGGAGGACTAGCACTAGAGACCCAGTACTTC
once	NA	TRBV6-6	TRBJ2-7	CASSFDRSLYHEQYF	TGTGCCAGCAGCTTCGACAGAAGTCTATACCACGAGCAGTACTTC
NA	NA	TRBV5-1	TRBJ2-1	CASTLLSLENNEQFF	TGCGCCAGCACCCTATTGAGCCTAGAGAACAATGAGCAGTTCTTC
NA	TRBD1	TRBV25-1	TRBJ1-1	CASTRQGVGMNTEAFF	TGTGCCAGCACCCGACAGGGGGTCGGAATGAACACTGAAGCTTTCTTT
NA	NA	TRBV6-5	TRBJ1-3	CASIGGGAGNTIYF	TGTGCCAGCATAGGAGGAGGTGCTGGAAACACCATATATTTT
NA	TRBD2	TRBV5-4	TRBJ2-1	CASSLGAGGPNEQFF	TGTGCCAGCAGCTTGGGAGCGGGAGGGCCTAATGAGCAGTTCTTC
NA	TRBD1	TRBV30	TRBJ2-7	CAWSWTGGEQYF	TGTGCCTGGAGTTGGACAGGGGGCGAGCAGTACTTC
NA	NA	TRBV29-1	TRBJ1-2	CSVDWEGNGYTF	TGCAGCGTTGATTGGGAGGGGAATGGCTACACCTTC
NA	TRBD2	TRBV7-2	TRBJ2-1	CASSVGRAGGSGKFF	TGTGCCAGCAGCGTGGGTAGGGCGGGAGGCTCGGGGAAGTTCTTC
NA	NA	TRBV5-1	TRBJ1-6	CASRGAPTSGGSPLHF	TGCGCCAGCAGGGGGGCCCCTACCTCGGGCGGTTCACCCCTCCACTTT
NA	TRBD2	TRBV5-1	TRBJ2-1	CASSLPPTSGGPREQFF	TGCGCCAGCAGCTTGCCTCCGACTAGCGGGGGCCCACGGGAGCAGTTCTTC
few	NA	TRBV27	TRBJ1-1	CASLFNTEAFF	TGTGCCAGTTTATTCAACACTGAAGCTTTCTTT
few	TRBD1	TRBV27	TRBJ1-2	CASLSGGRSYTF	TGTGCCAGCTTGTCAGGGGGCAGGAGCTACACCTTC
NA	NA	TRBV5-1	TRBJ2-1	CASSLESGSYNEQFF	TGCGCCAGCAGCTTGGAGAGCGGATCCTACAATGAGCAGTTCTTC
NA	TRBD1	TRBV6-5	TRBJ1-1	CASRDRGFMNTEAFF	TGTGCCAGCAGGGACAGGGGGTTTATGAACACTGAAGCTTTCTTT
once	TRBD1	TRBV7-8	TRBJ2-7	CASSPRTGGGQYF	TGTGCCAGCAGCCCGAGGACAGGCGGTGGGCAGTACTTC
NA	TRBD2	TRBV5-1	TRBJ2-1	CASSLAGGGGSSYNEQFF	TGCGCCAGCAGCTTGGCGGGTGGCGGGGGGAGCTCCTACAATGAGCAGTTCTTC
NA	TRBD1	TRBV28	TRBJ1-1	CASSLEQGVPTEAFF	TGTGCCAGCAGTTTAGAACAGGGGGTCCCCACTGAAGCTTTCTTT
NA	TRBD2	TRBV7-3	TRBJ2-1	CASSRGGAGDEQFF	TGTGCCAGCAGCCGCGGGGGGGCGGGTGATGAGCAGTTCTTC
once	TRBD1	TRBV5-1	TRBJ1-1	CASSLTGVGTEAFF	TGCGCCAGCAGCTTGACAGGGGTGGGTACTGAAGCTTTCTTT
NA	NA	TRBV5-6	TRBJ1-2	CASSLAVGGLREGGYTF	TGTGCCAGCAGCTTGGCCGTCGGGGGTTTAAGGGAAGGCGGCTACACCTTC
NA	NA	TRBV7-9	TRBJ2-6	CASSLVISGANVLTF	TGTGCCAGCAGCTTAGTAATTTCTGGGGCCAACGTCCTGACTTTC
few	TRBD2	TRBV7-3	TRBJ2-3	CASSSIAGSTDTQYF	TGTGCCAGCAGCTCCATAGCGGGTTCCACAGATACGCAGTATTTT
NA	NA	TRBV29-1	TRBJ2-5	CSVTPGLVEGTQYF	TGCAGCGTCACCCCGGGCTTGGTTGAGGGGACCCAGTACTTC
NA	NA	TRBV27	TRBJ2-6	CASSLSGLSGANVLTF	TGTGCCAGCAGTTTATCGGGGCTCTCTGGGGCCAACGTCCTGACTTTC
NA	NA	TRBV7-9	TRBJ2-3	CASSPKGPDTQYF	TGTGCCAGCAGCCCTAAGGGGCCAGATACGCAGTATTTT
NA	TRBD2	TRBV27	TRBJ2-7	CASSPGLAGTYEQYF	TGTGCCAGCAGCCCGGGACTAGCGGGAACCTACGAGCAGTACTTC
NA	NA	TRBV2	TRBJ1-5	CASSDRSSGSNQPQHF	TGTGCCAGCAGTGATAGATCCTCGGGAAGCAATCAGCCCCAGCATTTT
NA	TRBD1	TRBV19	TRBJ1-5	CASTQDRVGNQPQHF	TGTGCCAGTACCCAGGACAGGGTTGGCAATCAGCCCCAGCATTTT
NA	NA	TRBV6-5	TRBJ2-7	CASRATHGGSYEQYF	TGTGCCAGCAGAGCCACCCACGGGGGCTCCTACGAGCAGTACTTC
NA	NA	TRBV4-1	TRBJ2-7	CASSQGSGLSYEQYF	TGCGCCAGCAGCCAAGGGTCAGGGCTCTCCTACGAGCAGTACTTC
NA	NA	TRBV28	TRBJ2-7	CASSLPRVPSAYEQYF	TGTGCCAGCAGTTTGCCCAGGGTTCCGTCCGCCTACGAGCAGTACTTC
NA	NA	TRBV28	TRBJ1-2	CASSQVSAAGGYTF	TGTGCCAGCAGTCAGGTTTCGGCGGCGGGAGGCTACACCTTC
NA	NA	TRBV27	TRBJ1-5	CASSPSRDYSNQPQHF	TGTGCCAGCAGTCCGAGCCGGGATTATAGCAATCAGCCCCAGCATTTT
NA	NA	TRBV7-9	TRBJ2-3	CASSLALLEDTQYF	TGTGCCAGCAGCTTAGCGTTATTAGAGGATACGCAGTATTTT
NA	TRBD1	TRBV19	TRBJ2-7	CASSIVEGAEQYF	TGTGCCAGTAGTATAGTAGAGGGGGCCGAGCAGTACTTC
NA	TRBD1	TRBV6-1	TRBJ1-3	CASSDRVGNTIYF	TGTGCCAGCAGCGACAGGGTTGGAAACACCATATATTTT
NA	TRBD1	TRBV2	TRBJ2-7	CASIERTGGYEQYF	TGTGCCAGCATCGAACGGACAGGGGGCTACGAGCAGTACTTC
NA	NA	TRBV2	TRBJ2-7	CASSEQGSDYEQYF	TGTGCCAGCAGTGAGCAGGGATCTGACTACGAGCAGTACTTC
once	NA	TRBV9	TRBJ1-3	CASSSTEYSGNTIYF	TGTGCCAGCAGCTCCACCGAGTACTCTGGAAACACCATATATTTT
few	NA	TRBV6-5	TRBJ1-1	CASSYSRTTLNTEAFF	TGTGCCAGCAGTTACTCGAGGACAACCTTGAACACTGAAGCTTTCTTT
few	NA	TRBV6-5	TRBJ2-7	CASSYSIEDYEQYF	TGTGCCAGCAGTTACTCGATCGAGGACTACGAGCAGTACTTC
few	TRBD1	TRBV2	TRBJ1-1	CASSRDRVGGAFF	TGTGCCAGCAGCCGGGACAGGGTAGGAGGGGCTTTCTTT
NA	NA	TRBV5-1	TRBJ1-6	CASSGGSGLDSPLHF	TGCGCCAGCAGCGGCGGATCGGGTCTAGATTCACCCCTCCACTTT
NA	NA	TRBV6-1	TRBJ2-7	CATFQGAFYEQYF	TGTGCCACCTTCCAAGGGGCTTTCTACGAGCAGTACTTC
NA	NA	TRBV5-4	TRBJ1-2	CASSSAGKYGYTF	TGTGCCAGCAGCTCCGCGGGGAAGTATGGCTACACCTTC